These 29 T cell receptor beta chains share one sample of origin, sequenced in a study of Ad26.COV2.S vaccination and SARS-CoV-2 variants. TCRdb's copy holds only in-frame clones and misses some; the assay was immunoSEQ multiplex PCR. Of 360,000 or so clones listed, around 91% are singletons. Treatment denoted: over 15 received Ad26.COV2.S at low or high dose, single or two shots; several received placebo; per-sample allocation not given. The investigators took samples on day 63 after the first vaccine or placebo injection. The sample here was peripheral blood, taken in a trial of Ad26.COV2.S vaccine versus placebo. These receptors were collected from a person between 18 and 60 years old who received the Ad26.COV2.S COVID-19 vaccine or a placebo.

The rearrangement uses TRBV28 and TRBJ2-1, with unresolved D. V was clipped by 7 bases and J by 0 bases, with 10 bases between them. Per germline, CDR1 MDHEN and CDR2 SYDVKM. CDR3 length: 14 amino acids. Here the CDR3 reads CASTPPRSYNEQFF. CDR3 in DNA: TGTGCCAGCACACCCCCCCGCTCCTACAATGAGCAGTTCTTC.

V and J are TRBV3-1 (or the pseudogene TRBV3-2) and TRBJ1-4; D uncertain. The CDR3 has 15 amino acids. The ends were cut back, 1 base at V and 3 bases at J, with 9 bases in the middle. Germline-derived CDR1 and CDR2 are LGHDT and YNNKEL (reference sequence). This chain's CDR3 is CASSQVRTSNEKLFF. The CDR3, as DNA: TGTGCCAGCAGCCAAGTAAGGACGTCTAATGAAAAACTGTTTTTT.

This clone appeared once. The CDR3 sequence is CASSLMVNTEAFF. The CDR3 DNA reads TGTGCCAGCAGTTTAATGGTGAACACTGAAGCTTTCTTT. The chain is built from TRBV27 and TRBJ1-1; D call uncertain. With 2 bases removed from V and 0 bases from J, the gap between germline ends came to 4 bases. The germline V gene has CDR1 MNHEY and CDR2 SMNVEV (reference sequence). This CDR3 has 13 amino acids.

The J gene is TRBJ2-1, the V gene TRBV6-5; a possible D gene is TRBD2 (5 bases). V shed 6 bases and J shed 3 bases, with 6 bases lying between them. The CDR3 length is 12 residues. The germline V gene encodes CDR1 MNHEY and CDR2 SVGAGI. The CDR3 DNA reads TGTGCCAGCAGAGGACTCTACAATGAGCAGTTCTTC. This codes for CASRGLYNEQFF.

This sequence joins TRBV7-2 and TRBJ2-3; D is unresolved. Germline values: CDR1 SGHTA, CDR2 FQGNSA. Trimming left V 1 base short and J 2 bases short, with 10 bases between. The CDR3 runs 15 residues. As DNA, the CDR3 is TGTGCCAGCAGCTTAGACCCAACCCCCACAGATACGCAGTATTTT. Translation: CASSLDPTPTDTQYF.

The chain has TRBV30 and TRBJ2-7, with D uncertain. The germline gives CDR1 GTSNPN, CDR2 SVGIG (reference sequence). Deletions cut 1 base from V and 5 bases from J, with 9 bases between. CDR3 size: 12 residues. CDR3 residues: CAWSGTTNEQYF. DNA of the CDR3: TGTGCCTGGAGTGGCACAACCAACGAGCAGTACTTC. The complete variable domain, with remaining parts taken from reference TRBV30 and TRBJ2-7, reads SQTIHQWPATLVQPVGSPLSLECTVEGTSNPNLYWYRQAAGRGLQLLFYSVGIGQISSEVPQNLSASRPQDRQFILSSKKLLLSDSGFYLCAWSGTTNEQYFGPGTRLTVT.

The V call is TRBV10-1, the J call TRBJ2-7; 13 bases match TRBD2. J gave up 6 bases and V 7 bases, and 12 bases lay outside the gene matches. The CDR3 runs 16 residues. Germline assignment: CDR1 WNHNN and CDR2 SYGVQD (reference sequence). Here the CDR3 DNA reads TGCGCCAGCACTCAACCGGGACTAGCGGGATACGGCGAGCAGTACTTC. Amino acid sequence: CASTQPGLAGYGEQYF.

This clone was observed at least ten times. The CDR3 sequence: CASSQESSGSPDEQFF. In DNA, the CDR3 is TGTGCCAGCAGCCAAGAAAGTAGCGGGAGCCCGGATGAGCAGTTCTTC. The V call is TRBV4-2, the J call TRBJ2-1; 9 nucleotides line up with TRBD2. This CDR3 is built from 16 residues. V lost 0 bases, J lost 8 bases, and 8 bases stayed unmatched. CDR1 is LGHNA and CDR2 is YNFKEQ in the germline V gene.

V usage is TRBV6-6 and J usage is TRBJ1-5; tentatively, D is TRBD1 (5 bases). The ends were cut back, 5 bases at V and 4 bases at J, with 9 bases in the middle. The length of the CDR3 is 13 residues. Per the germline V gene, CDR1 is MNHNY and CDR2 is SVGAGI (reference sequence). CDR3 residues: CASSEQGNQPQHF. Written as DNA, the CDR3 is TGTGCCAGCAGTGAGCAGGGAAATCAGCCCCAGCATTTT.

This clone has a single count. The V and J genes are TRBV27 and TRBJ1-4, with D possibly TRBD1 on 5 matching bases. In germline, CDR1 is MNHEY, CDR2 SMNVEV (reference sequence). The CDR3 has 15 residues. V lost 1 base to trimming and J lost 6 bases, with 12 bases between them. The CDR3 DNA reads as TGTGCCAGCAGTTTATTGGGCAGGGCGGATGAAAAACTGTTTTTT. Translation gives CASSLLGRADEKLFF.

The gene calls are TRBV5-6 and TRBJ2-7; D possibly matches TRBD1 or TRBD2 (5 bases each). Germline-derived CDR1 and CDR2 are SGHDT and YYEEEE. CDR3 length equals 11 residues. The V gene lost 0 bases and the J gene lost 9 bases, with 7 bases spanning the gap. CDR3 sequence (DNA): TGTGCCAGCAGCTTGGACGGGACGCAGTACTTC. It specifies CASSLDGTQYF.

The V and J genes are TRBV2 and TRBJ2-3; maybe TRBD2 (6 bases). V lost 3 bases and J lost 1, with 11 bases in between. This CDR3 contains 15 residues. From germline, CDR1 is SNHLY and CDR2 FYNNEI. The chain's CDR3 is CASSDSGVGTDTQYF. The CDR3 DNA reads as TGTGCCAGCAGTGACTCGGGAGTGGGCACAGATACGCAGTATTTT.

This clone was counted a single time. The rearrangement uses TRBV5-4 and TRBJ1-1; D is uncertain. Between the trimmed V and J ends, which lost 6 bases and 0 bases, there was a span of 9 bases. This CDR3 comprises 13 residues. Germline CDR1 is SGHNT and CDR2 is YYREEE (reference sequence). The CDR3 region is CASTGGMNTEAFF. CDR3 bases: TGTGCCAGCACGGGAGGAATGAACACTGAAGCTTTCTTT.

The chain is built from TRBV28 and TRBJ2-1, with a weak D call TRBD1 (5 bases). With 3 bases removed from V and 8 bases from J, the gap between germline ends came to 14 bases. The CDR3 has 14 residues. Germline loops: CDR1 MDHEN, CDR2 SYDVKM. CDR3 amino acids: CASSLAGFGDEQFF. The CDR3 coding sequence is TGTGCCAGCAGTTTGGCAGGGTTTGGGGATGAGCAGTTCTTC.

Note on this clone: This sample includes further DNA sequences coding for the same CDR3. The rearrangement joins TRBV12-3 or TRBV12-4 to TRBJ1-6; TRBD1 might be the D (5 bases). The CDR3 contains 12 residues. V lost 5 bases, J lost 9 bases, and 8 bases lay in between. In nucleotides, the CDR3 is TGTGCCAGCAGTCTGGGGGGTTCACCCCTCCACTTT. Its translation is CASSLGGSPLHF.

A remark on this clone: At the DNA level, this CDR3 is encoded by other sequences in the same sample as well. The chain recombines TRBV29-1 with TRBJ1-1; D is uncertain. The CDR3 sequence is 11 residues long. Trimming shortened V by 6 bases and J by 1 base, and 6 bases separated the two germline ends. CDR1 is SQVTM and CDR2 is ANQGSEA in the germline V gene. The CDR3 protein is CSVGKNTEAFF. CDR3 sequence (DNA): TGCAGCGTCGGGAAGAACACTGAAGCTTTCTTT. Looking up the rest from reference TRBV29-1 and TRBJ1-1 gives the full variable domain: SAVISQKPSRDICQRGTSLTIQCQVDSQVTMMFWYRQQPGQSLTLIATANQGSEATYESGFVIDKFPISRPNLTFSTLTVSNMSPEDSSIYLCSVGKNTEAFFGQGTRLTVV.

This chain joins TRBV4-3 and TRBJ1-2, with D perhaps TRBD1 (5 bases). Trimming shortened V by 5 bases and J by 5 bases, and 9 bases separated the two germline ends. This CDR3 is built from 12 residues. The germline V gene has CDR1 LGHNA and CDR2 YSLEER. Written as DNA, the CDR3 is TGCGCCAGCAGCTCCCAGGGATATGGCTACACCTTC. Protein: CASSSQGYGYTF.

The V gene is TRBV4-3, the J gene TRBJ2-1, with D hard to call. The CDR3 covers 14 residues. Germline V gene lookup returns CDR1 LGHNA and CDR2 YSLEER. Trimming removed 2 bases from V and 4 bases from J, with 9 bases in between. In DNA, the CDR3 is TGCGCCAGCAGCCAATTGAACGATTACAATGAGCAGTTCTTC. This encodes CASSQLNDYNEQFF.

This clone came up a few times. V is TRBV3-1 (or the pseudogene TRBV3-2) and J is TRBJ1-2; no clear D gene. The germline V and J ends were trimmed by 4 bases and 4 bases, with 13 bases remaining between them. The CDR3 totals 14 residues. Germline V lookup: CDR1 LGHDT, CDR2 YNNKEL (reference sequence). CDR3 sequence: CASSPQGIGYGYTF. For the CDR3, the DNA is TGTGCCAGCAGCCCCCAAGGGATCGGCTATGGCTACACCTTC.

The chain has TRBV3-1 (or the pseudogene TRBV3-2) and TRBJ2-1; maybe TRBD1 (6 bases). Per the germline V gene, CDR1 is LGHDT and CDR2 is YNNKEL (reference sequence). V was trimmed by 3 bases and J by 6 bases, leaving 9 bases between them. The CDR3 runs to 13 residues. CDR3 amino acids: CASSQQQGNEQFF. Written as DNA, the CDR3 is TGTGCCAGCAGCCAGCAACAGGGCAATGAGCAGTTCTTC.

The CDR3 nucleotides are TGTGCCAGCAGCCAAGACAGGGGTCACTCCTACGAGCAGTACTTC. Translating gives CASSQDRGHSYEQYF. V is TRBV4-2 and J is TRBJ2-7, with D perhaps matching TRBD1 (6 bases). The ends were cut back, 0 bases at V and 0 bases at J, with 9 bases in the middle. This CDR3 comprises 15 residues. Germline CDR1 and CDR2: LGHNA and YNFKEQ.

CDR3 DNA sequence: TGTGCCAGTAGTATTGGTGGACTCCCGGCCCAGCATTTT. Translated: CASSIGGLPAQHF. The rearrangement uses TRBV19 and TRBJ1-5; D remains ambiguous. V lost 3 bases and J lost 11, with 14 bases in between. The CDR3 extends over 13 amino acids. Germline values: CDR1 LNHDA, CDR2 SQIVND (reference sequence).

The chain employs TRBV5-6 and TRBJ1-4; 9 nucleotides match TRBD1. The CDR3 spans 14 residues. Germline V gene data show CDR1 as SGHDT and CDR2 as YYEEEE. The junction had 2 bases not matched to a gene; V was cut back by 3 bases and J by 5 bases. CDR3 nucleotides: TGTGCCAGCAGCTACGGGACAGGGAATGAAAAACTGTTTTTT. It is translated as CASSYGTGNEKLFF. Complete variable domain (other parts from reference TRBV5-6 and TRBJ1-4): DAGVTQSPTHLIKTRGQQVTLRCSPKSGHDTVSWYQQALGQGPQFIFQYYEEEERQRGNFPDRFSGHQFPNYSSELNVNALLLGDSALYLCASSYGTGNEKLFFGSGTQLSVL.

The chain couples TRBV2 to TRBJ2-7, with 7 bases aligning to TRBD2. The V and J ends lost 6 bases and 4 bases, in that order; junction bases with no gene match: 9. Germline V gene data show CDR1 as SNHLY and CDR2 as FYNNEI. The CDR3 runs to 14 residues. The CDR3 loop reads CASRAGTIGYEQYF. CDR3 DNA: TGTGCCAGCAGGGCCGGGACTATAGGTTACGAGCAGTACTTC.

The chain joins TRBV7-9 to TRBJ2-3; TRBD2 matches at 12 bases. CDR1 SEHNR and CDR2 FQNEAQ come from the germline V gene (reference sequence). The CDR3 contains 17 residues. The trim removed 1 base at V and 2 bases at J, leaving 4 bases unmatched. The CDR3 region is CASSLGGTSGYTDTQYF. The DNA for the CDR3 is TGTGCCAGCAGCTTAGGCGGGACTAGCGGGTACACAGATACGCAGTATTTT.

The V gene is TRBV7-6, the J gene TRBJ1-1; D unclear. CDR3 size: 14 residues. CDR1 is SGHVS, CDR2 FNYEAQ, per germline. V dropped 3 bases and J dropped 2 bases, with 10 bases sitting between them. CDR3 bases: TGTGCCAGCAGCTTCGCGAGTTTAAACACTGAAGCTTTCTTT. Translated: CASSFASLNTEAFF.

The chain carries TRBV11-2 and TRBJ2-7; 11 nucleotides agree with TRBD2. V lost 10 bases and J lost 2; bases outside the gene matches: 16. CDR3 length equals 17 residues. Germline V lookup: CDR1 SGHAT, CDR2 FQNNGV. The CDR3 loop is CATTMGGTSGGTYEQYF. The CDR3 DNA sequence: TGTGCCACCACAATGGGTGGGACTAGCGGAGGGACCTACGAGCAGTACTTC.

The chain recombines TRBV2 with TRBJ2-7; the D gene is possibly TRBD1 (6 bases). Trimming removed 6 bases at V and 6 bases at J, with 9 bases between. Germline CDR1 reads SNHLY; CDR2 reads FYNNEI. CDR3 length: 11 amino acids. The CDR3 spells CASRGGSEQYF. CDR3 DNA sequence: TGTGCCAGCAGAGGGGGAAGCGAGCAGTACTTC. The full variable domain, completed using reference TRBV2 and TRBJ2-7, is EPEVTQTPSHQVTQMGQEVILRCVPISNHLYFYWYRQILGQKVEFLVSFYNNEISEKSEIFDDQFSVERPDGSNFTLKIRSTKLEDSAMYFCASRGGSEQYFGPGTRLTVT.

This clone was seen just once. At the DNA level, this CDR3 is encoded by other sequences in the same sample as well. The rearrangement joins TRBV7-2 to TRBJ2-1; D might be TRBD2 (5 bases). Germline V lookup: CDR1 SGHTA, CDR2 FQGNSA. Trimming removed 2 bases from V and 0 bases from J, with 8 bases in between. There are 15 residues in the CDR3. The CDR3 spells CASSLRGSSYNEQFF. CDR3 DNA sequence: TGTGCCAGCAGCTTACGGGGTAGCTCCTACAATGAGCAGTTCTTC.